This T cell receptor (beta chain) was recovered during a study of blood T cell repertoires in COVID-19. As for the study in general: The samples span acute and convalescent COVID-19 from the United States, Italy and Spain. The analysed material was cDNA or gDNA that came from T cells, B-cell-depleted T cells, or PBMCs.

This clone was counted a single time. In the authors' workflow: Scientists estimated how many nucleated cells there were by amplifying reference gene primers. Sequencing used immunoSEQ multiplex PCR; TCRdb keeps in-frame clones, though not all of them. Clonal size and the V and J genes are those of that table, whereas D and trimming came from the DNA. This repertoire shows 60,000 to 90,000 clones, around 90% found once; its top ten account for roughly 0.78%. The CDR3 runs 14 residues. Losses at the gene ends were 7 bases for V and 5 bases for J; bases not matched to a gene: 2. Germline CDR1 and CDR2: MNHEY and SVGAGI.

Material: peripheral blood. This rearrangement joins TRBV6-5 to TRBJ2-1; 13 nucleotides align to TRBD2. This receptor was identified in a woman of 80 years or more with acute or convalescent COVID-19. The CDR3 here is CASTGLAGDNEQFF. The CDR3 DNA reads as TGTGCCAGCACTGGACTAGCGGGGGACAATGAGCAGTTCTTC.